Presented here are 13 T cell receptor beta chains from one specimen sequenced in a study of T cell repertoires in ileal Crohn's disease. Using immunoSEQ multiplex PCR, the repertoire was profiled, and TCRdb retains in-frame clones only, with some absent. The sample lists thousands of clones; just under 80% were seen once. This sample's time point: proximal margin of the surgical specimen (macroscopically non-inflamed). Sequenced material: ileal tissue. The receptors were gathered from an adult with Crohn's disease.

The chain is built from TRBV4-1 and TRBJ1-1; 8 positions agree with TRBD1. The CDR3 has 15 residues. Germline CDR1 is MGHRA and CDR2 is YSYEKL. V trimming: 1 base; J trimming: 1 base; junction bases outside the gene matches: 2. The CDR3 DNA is TGCGCCAGCAGCCAAGTGGACAGGGAGAACACTGAAGCTTTCTTT. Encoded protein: CASSQVDRENTEAFF.

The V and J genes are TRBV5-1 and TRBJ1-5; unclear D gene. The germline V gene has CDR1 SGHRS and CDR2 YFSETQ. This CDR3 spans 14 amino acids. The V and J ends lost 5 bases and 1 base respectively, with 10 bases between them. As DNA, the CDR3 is TGCGCCAGCAGGCAGGTTAGAAGCAATCAGCCCCAGCATTTT. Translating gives CASRQVRSNQPQHF. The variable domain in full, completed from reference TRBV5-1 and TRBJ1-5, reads KAGVTQTPRYLIKTRGQQVTLSCSPISGHRSVSWYQQTPGQGLQFLFEYFSETQRNKGNFPGRFSGRQFSNSRSEMNVSTLELGDSALYLCASRQVRSNQPQHFGDGTRLSIL.

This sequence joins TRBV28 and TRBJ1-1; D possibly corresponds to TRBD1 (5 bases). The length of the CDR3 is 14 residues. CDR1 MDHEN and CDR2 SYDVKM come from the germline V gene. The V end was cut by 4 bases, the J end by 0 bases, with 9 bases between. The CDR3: CASSSGLLNTEAFF. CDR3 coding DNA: TGTGCCAGCAGTTCGGGACTTCTGAACACTGAAGCTTTCTTT.

Written as DNA, the CDR3 is TGTGCCAGCAGCACTAACTTAGCGGGCCCTTATGGCTACACCTTC. It is translated as CASSTNLAGPYGYTF. The V and J genes are TRBV7-9 and TRBJ1-2; unclear D gene. The germline V gene has CDR1 SEHNR and CDR2 FQNEAQ (reference sequence). V shed 5 bases and J shed 5 bases, with 18 bases lying between them. The CDR3 is 15 residues long.

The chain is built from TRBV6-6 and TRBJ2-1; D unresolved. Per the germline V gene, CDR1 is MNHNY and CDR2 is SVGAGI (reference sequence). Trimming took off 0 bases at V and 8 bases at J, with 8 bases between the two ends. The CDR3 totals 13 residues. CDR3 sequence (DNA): TGTGCCAGCAGTTACTCAGAACGGGATGAGCAGTTCTTC. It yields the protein CASSYSERDEQFF.

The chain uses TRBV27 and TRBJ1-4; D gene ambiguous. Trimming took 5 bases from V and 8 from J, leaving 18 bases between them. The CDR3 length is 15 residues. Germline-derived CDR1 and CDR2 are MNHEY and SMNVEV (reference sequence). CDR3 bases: TGTGCCAGCAGTCCCTACAGTCCCCTCGGCGAAAAACTGTTTTTT. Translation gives CASSPYSPLGEKLFF.

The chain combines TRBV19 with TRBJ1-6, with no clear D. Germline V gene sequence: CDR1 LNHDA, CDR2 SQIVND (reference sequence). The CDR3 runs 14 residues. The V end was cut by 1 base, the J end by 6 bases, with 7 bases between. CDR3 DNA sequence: TGTGCCAGTAGTATAGCTGGTAGTAATTCACCCCTCCACTTT. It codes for CASSIAGSNSPLHF. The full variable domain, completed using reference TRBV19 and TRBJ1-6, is DGGITQSPKYLFRKEGQNVTLSCEQNLNHDAMYWYRQDPGQGLRLIYYSQIVNDFQKGDIAEGYSVSREKKESFPLTVTSAQKNPTAFYLCASSIAGSNSPLHFGNGTRLTVT.

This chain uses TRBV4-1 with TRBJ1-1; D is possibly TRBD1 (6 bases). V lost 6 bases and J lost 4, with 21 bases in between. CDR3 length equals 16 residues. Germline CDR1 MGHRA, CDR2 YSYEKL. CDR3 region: CASRPTPSTGTTEAFF. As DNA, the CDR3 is TGCGCCAGCAGGCCTACTCCCTCGACAGGAACCACTGAAGCTTTCTTT.

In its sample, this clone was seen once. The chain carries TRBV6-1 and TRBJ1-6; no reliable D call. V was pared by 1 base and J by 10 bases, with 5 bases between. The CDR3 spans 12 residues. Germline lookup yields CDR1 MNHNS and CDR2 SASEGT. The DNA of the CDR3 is TGTGCCAGCAGTGAAGGTGCATCACCCCTCCACTTT. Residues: CASSEGASPLHF.

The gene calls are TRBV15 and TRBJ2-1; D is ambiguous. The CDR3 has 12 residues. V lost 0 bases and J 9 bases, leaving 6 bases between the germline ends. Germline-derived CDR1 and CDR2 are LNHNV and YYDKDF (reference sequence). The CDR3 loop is CATSREHSEQFF. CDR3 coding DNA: TGTGCCACCAGCAGAGAACACTCTGAGCAGTTCTTC. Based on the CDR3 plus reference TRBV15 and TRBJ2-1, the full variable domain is DAMVIQNPRYQVTQFGKPVTLSCSQTLNHNVMYWYQQKSSQAPKLLFHYYDKDFNNEADTPDNFQSRRPNTSFCFLDIRSPGLGDTAMYLCATSREHSEQFFGPGTRLTVL.

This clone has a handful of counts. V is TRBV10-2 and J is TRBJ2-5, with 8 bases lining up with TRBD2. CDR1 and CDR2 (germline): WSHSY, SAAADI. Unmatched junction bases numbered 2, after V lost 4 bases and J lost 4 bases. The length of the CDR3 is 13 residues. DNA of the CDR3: TGCGCCAGCAGTGCGGGAGGGGGAGAGACCCAGTACTTC. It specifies CASSAGGGETQYF.

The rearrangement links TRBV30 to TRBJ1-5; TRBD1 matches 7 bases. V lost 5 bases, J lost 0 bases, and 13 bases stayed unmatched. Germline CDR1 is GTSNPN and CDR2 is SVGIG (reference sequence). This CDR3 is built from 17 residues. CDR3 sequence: CAWAWGRQGPSNQPQHF. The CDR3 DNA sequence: TGTGCCTGGGCCTGGGGAAGACAGGGTCCTAGCAATCAGCCCCAGCATTTT.

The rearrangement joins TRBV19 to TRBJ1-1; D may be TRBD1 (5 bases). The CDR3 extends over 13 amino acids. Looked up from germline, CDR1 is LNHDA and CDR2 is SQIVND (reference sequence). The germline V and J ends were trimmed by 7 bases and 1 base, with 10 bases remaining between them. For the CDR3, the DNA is TGTGCCAGTAAAACAGGCGGGAACACTGAAGCTTTCTTT. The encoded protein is CASKTGGNTEAFF.